One sample yielded the 23 T cell receptor beta chains listed below, sequenced in a study of CD8+CD57+ T cells in acquired aplastic anemia. Selection for sequencing was limited to patients who had shown CD8+CD57+ cell expansion by flow cytometry. The use of genomic DNA as template underpinned the TCR beta VDJ and CDR3 profiling. TCRdb redid the calling of the reads with MiXCR, one entry per CDR3 protein. The data contain under 200,000 distinct CDR3 sequences, less than 50% of them seen just once; the ten biggest clones take up roughly 30%. Specimen: sorted CD4+, CD8+, or CD8+CD57+ T cells (not recorded which) from PBMCs. Receptor source: a human donor with aplastic anemia.

This clonotype occurred once. Just one base apart from a much larger clone, this may be a read error. J is TRBJ2-1 and V is TRBV7-3, with D uncertain. This CDR3 is 13 amino acids long. Germline V gives CDR1 SGHTA, CDR2 FQGTGA. Trimming removed 3 bases at V and 6 bases at J, with 9 bases between. CDR3 sequence reads: CASSLWAANEQFF. CDR3 DNA: TGTGCCAGCAGCTTGTGGGCGGCCAATGAGCAGTTCTTC.

This clonotype was picked up many times. This chain uses TRBV6-1 with TRBJ2-7; the D gene is possibly TRBD2 (5 bases). Germline CDR1 reads MNHNS; CDR2 reads SASEGT. Trimming left V 4 bases short and J 7 bases short, with 11 bases between. The CDR3 is 12 residues long. The CDR3 nucleotides are TGTGCCAGCAGTGCGCTAGCACCAGAGCAGTACTTC. This translates into CASSALAPEQYF.

The rearrangement links TRBV2 to TRBJ1-5; D perhaps matches TRBD1 (6 bases). The V gene's germline CDR1 is SNHLY and CDR2 FYNNEI. This CDR3 region has 15 residues. Trimming removed 3 bases at V and 1 base at J, with 10 bases between. In DNA form, the CDR3 reads TGTGCCAGCAGTGACATACAGGGAAGCAATCAGCCCCAGCATTTT. Encoded protein: CASSDIQGSNQPQHF.

This clonotype has at least ten counts. The CDR3 reads CAWSVGEQYF. The CDR3, as DNA: TGTGCCTGGAGTGTGGGAGAGCAGTACTTC. V and J are TRBV30 and TRBJ2-7; D remains unclear. The CDR3 is made up of 10 amino acids. The V gene's germline CDR1 is GTSNPN and CDR2 SVGIG (reference sequence). Trimming took off 0 bases at V and 7 bases at J, with 4 bases between the two ends.

There are a few counts of this clonotype. The junction and the germline gene differ at one end; a read error may be behind it. The genes are TRBV13 and TRBJ2-1; the D gene is possibly TRBD2 (5 bases). Germline-derived CDR1 and CDR2 are PRHDT and FYEKMQ (reference sequence). CDR3 length: 14 residues. The CDR3, as DNA: TGTGCCAGCAGCTTAAAGGAGCGGCCAAGGGAGCAGCTCTTC. This gives the protein CASSLKERPREQLF.

The sample holds many counts of this clonotype. This chain connects TRBV6-1 to TRBJ2-7; TRBD2 matches 11 bases. The CDR3 is made up of 14 amino acids. The germline CDR1 and CDR2 sequences are MNHNS and SASEGT. V trimming: 8 bases; J trimming: 6 bases; junction bases outside the gene matches: 9. DNA for the CDR3: TGTGCCAGCGGTGGGACTAGCGGACTGACCGAGCAGTACTTC. It is translated as CASGGTSGLTEQYF.

The V and J genes are TRBV19 and TRBJ2-1; the D is unclear. CDR3 length: 12 amino acids. The germline V and J ends were trimmed by 3 bases and 4 bases, with 4 bases remaining between them. The germline V gene encodes CDR1 LNHDA and CDR2 SQIVND (reference sequence). The CDR3 DNA sequence: TGTGCCAGTAGTATGGCGTACAATGAGCAGTTCTTC. It is translated as CASSMAYNEQFF. Full variable domain (remainder filled in from reference TRBV19 and TRBJ2-1): DGGITQSPKYLFRKEGQNVTLSCEQNLNHDAMYWYRQDPGQGLRLIYYSQIVNDFQKGDIAEGYSVSREKKESFPLTVTSAQKNPTAFYLCASSMAYNEQFFGPGTRLTVL.

The chain carries TRBV9 and TRBJ2-7; the D gene is possibly TRBD2 (6 bases). V was pared by 0 bases and J by 4 bases, with 11 bases between. Germline CDR1 and CDR2: SGDLS and YYNGEE. This CDR3 is 14 amino acids long. The CDR3 here is CASSVGGSGYEQYF. CDR3 in DNA: TGTGCCAGCAGCGTAGGGGGTAGCGGATACGAGCAGTACTTC. The full variable domain, rest sourced from reference TRBV9 and TRBJ2-7, is DSGVTQTPKHLITATGQRVTLRCSPRSGDLSVYWYQQSLDQGLQFLIQYYNGEERAKGNILERFSAQQFPDLHSELNLSSLELGDSALYFCASSVGGSGYEQYFGPGTRLTVT.

CDR3 region: CSVWTGGGYTF. The CDR3 DNA follows: TGCAGCGTTTGGACAGGGGGTGGCTACACCTTC. The gene calls are TRBV29-1 and TRBJ1-2; 10 bases agree with TRBD1. This CDR3 is 11 amino acids long. After removal of 5 bases from V and 7 bases from J, the junction contained 1 base not matched to a gene. Germline CDR1 and CDR2: SQVTM and ANQGSEA.

This clonotype was picked up many times. The gene calls are TRBV20-1 and TRBJ2-7; TRBD2 matches 10 bases. The V gene's germline CDR1 is DFQATT and CDR2 SNEGSKA (reference sequence). The CDR3 is 15 amino acids. J lost 5 bases, V lost 0 bases, and 7 bases had no gene match. The CDR3 DNA follows: TGCAGTGCTAGAGATAAGGGGCTAGCGGGAGACGAGCAGTACTTC. Residues: CSARDKGLAGDEQYF.

This clonotype has a count of ten or more. The gene calls are TRBV20-1 and TRBJ2-7; D call uncertain. CDR1 is DFQATT, CDR2 SNEGSKA, per germline (reference sequence). Trimming shortened V by 1 base and J by 0 bases, and 7 bases separated the two germline ends. This CDR3 is 13 amino acids long. In DNA, the CDR3 is TGCAGTGCTAGAGGGGGATTCTCCTACGAGCAGTACTTC. It codes for CSARGGFSYEQYF.

A remark on this clonotype: The DNA is left out, because the CDR3 cannot be placed on it with certainty; the CDR3 is given as TCRdb lists it. The chain links TRBV12-3 or TRBV12-4 to TRBJ1-5; the tabulated D call, TRBD1, remains unverified against the DNA. The CDR3 is 14 residues long, counting both termini. The CDR3 loop is CASSVGQGARNEHF.

This clonotype came up many times. The V call is TRBV15, the J call TRBJ1-2; D gene uncertain. This CDR3 spans 14 amino acids. Germline V gene lookup returns CDR1 LNHNV and CDR2 YYDKDF (reference sequence). V lost 5 bases to trimming and J lost 2 bases, with 12 bases between them. This CDR3 reads CATSPKTENYGYTF. CDR3 DNA sequence: TGTGCCACCAGCCCTAAAACAGAGAACTATGGCTACACCTTC.

This clonotype has just a few counts. Being one base from a much bigger clone, this may be a read error. This chain connects TRBV6-1 to TRBJ1-2, with no clear D. The CDR3 spans 13 residues. Germline CDR1 and CDR2: MNHNS and SASEGT. V lost 6 bases and J 5 bases, leaving 13 bases between the germline ends. The CDR3 bases are TGTGCCAGCAGACGAGTCAGCAAGTATGGCTACACCTTC. Residues: CASRRVSKYGYTF.

DNA of the CDR3: TGTGCCAGCAGTGTCCGTCCGGGGGCCCAAGAGACCCAGTACTTC. This gives the protein CASSVRPGAQETQYF. The rearrangement uses TRBV2 and TRBJ2-5; D assignment may be TRBD1 or TRBD2 (6 bases each). Trimming removed 4 bases from V and 1 base from J, with 13 bases in between. The CDR3 sequence is 15 residues long. From germline, CDR1 is SNHLY and CDR2 FYNNEI.

This clonotype was recorded once. Compared with germline, one end of the junction differs, possibly owing to a read error. The rearrangement uses TRBV5-5 and TRBJ1-1; unclear D gene. Germline-derived CDR1 and CDR2 are SGHKS and YYEKEE (reference sequence). The CDR3 covers 14 residues. CDR3 loop: CASSQVAPSAEAFF. The CDR3 nucleotides are TGCGCCAGCAGCCAAGTGGCCCCATCGGCTGAAGCTTTCTTT.

This clonotype was seen ten or more times. This chain joins TRBV4-3 and TRBJ2-3, with a possible D match to TRBD1 (6 bases). The germline gives CDR1 LGHNA, CDR2 YSLEER. V lost 1 base and J lost 4, with 12 bases in between. This CDR3 region has 15 residues. The CDR3 loop is CASSQADSGADTQYF. The DNA for the CDR3 is TGCGCCAGCAGCCAAGCAGATTCAGGGGCAGATACGCAGTATTTT.

The chain links TRBV6-1 to TRBJ1-2, with 9 bases fitting TRBD1. The CDR3 contains 17 residues. Germline assignment: CDR1 MNHNS and CDR2 SASEGT. V was clipped by 4 bases and J by 3 bases; unmatched bases: 12. The CDR3 protein is CASSVPGRGQGYYGYTF. The CDR3 DNA follows: TGTGCCAGCAGTGTCCCGGGGAGGGGACAGGGCTACTATGGCTACACCTTC.

CDR3 sequence reads: CASSPPFRQSTDTQYF. The CDR3 coding sequence is TGTGCCAGCAGCCCCCCATTTCGACAGAGCACAGATACGCAGTATTTT. The V gene is TRBV11-1, the J gene TRBJ2-3, with D possibly being TRBD1 (5 bases). Germline CDR1 reads SGHAT; CDR2 reads FQDESV (reference sequence). With 5 bases removed from V and 0 bases from J, the gap between germline ends came to 15 bases. The CDR3 extends over 16 amino acids.

The rearrangement links TRBV9 to TRBJ2-1; D might be TRBD2 (6 bases). In germline, CDR1 is SGDLS, CDR2 YYNGEE. This CDR3 is built from 18 residues. V dropped 0 bases and J dropped 0 bases, with 16 bases sitting between them. The CDR3 DNA is TGTGCCAGCAGCGTAGCAACACCGGGACTCAGCTCCTACAATGAGCAGTTCTTC. Amino acid sequence: CASSVATPGLSSYNEQFF.

Turning to this clonotype: Mismatch with germline at one junction end may stem from a read error. The chain joins TRBV11-1 to TRBJ2-5, with 10 bases identical to TRBD2. This CDR3 has 18 residues. Germline CDR1 reads SGHAT; CDR2 reads FQDESV (reference sequence). CDR3 sequence: CASSLGGLAPPSLEAQYF. CDR3 sequence (DNA): TGTGCCAGCAGCTTAGGGGGACTAGCGCCTCCCTCTTTAGAGGCCCAGTACTTC.

This clonotype was recorded at least ten times. V usage is TRBV19 and J usage is TRBJ2-7; 7 bases are a match to TRBD2. CDR3 length: 14 residues. Per germline, CDR1 LNHDA and CDR2 SQIVND (reference sequence). J lost 3 bases, V lost 4 bases, and 6 bases had no gene match. The CDR3 loop reads CASSNSGYFYEQYF. The CDR3 bases are TGTGCCAGTAGTAATAGCGGGTACTTCTACGAGCAGTACTTC. The full variable domain, in which reference TRBV19 and TRBJ2-7 provide the parts outside the CDR3, is DGGITQSPKYLFRKEGQNVTLSCEQNLNHDAMYWYRQDPGQGLRLIYYSQIVNDFQKGDIAEGYSVSREKKESFPLTVTSAQKNPTAFYLCASSNSGYFYEQYFGPGTRLTVT.

This clonotype appeared many times. V gene TRBV10-2 combines with J gene TRBJ2-4, with 11 nucleotides matching TRBD2. CDR3 length: 18 amino acids. Germline V lookup: CDR1 WSHSY, CDR2 SAAADI. Losses at the gene ends were 8 bases for V and 0 bases for J; bases not matched to a gene: 12. The DNA for the CDR3 is TGCGCCAGCGGGGAGACTAGCGGGGCCGTCGGAGCCAAAAACATTCAGTACTTC. It is translated as CASGETSGAVGAKNIQYF.